This T cell receptor beta chain was identified in a study of identical twins. From the 5' RACE reads, TCRdb called clonotypes with MiXCR, one entry per CDR3 protein. The table lists approximately 600,000 distinct CDR3 sequences, roughly 7.1% of them singletons, with approximately 1.5% in the top ten. Study-wide results and limits: Part of the zero-insertion signal could reflect confounding by invariant MAIT and iNKT cells.

This CDR3 is built from 14 residues. Trimming shortened V by 8 bases and J by 1 base, and 14 bases separated the two germline ends. Germline CDR1 is SQVTM and CDR2 is ANQGSEA. Worth noting for this clonotype: Its antigen is currently unknown. Being one base from a much bigger clone, this may be a read error.

These data were also filed under a second study, of yellow fever vaccine responses in identical twins. From that paper: On the reported evidence, twins' vaccine T cell responses seemed partly convergent and partly personalized.

Sequencing input: PBMCs. This receptor was taken from a woman younger than 35 in good health. The chain couples TRBV29-1 to TRBJ2-2; D unresolved. The CDR3 DNA is TGCAGCATTCGTACCGCATTGAACACCGGGGAGCTGTTTTTT. As protein: CSIRTALNTGELFF.